This T cell receptor (beta chain) is from a study of blood T cell repertoires in COVID-19. About the study: The United States, Italy and Spain provided the acute and convalescent COVID-19 samples. Nucleic acid was either cDNA or gDNA, and it came from T cells, B-cell-depleted T cells, or PBMCs.

In the authors' methods: For nucleated cells, counts were estimated from reference gene primer amplification. Generated by immunoSEQ multiplex PCR, the TCRdb table keeps only in-frame clones and is missing some. That table supplies the V and J calls and clone size; D and trimming were determined from the DNA. The repertoire has 150,000 to 200,000 clones, around 81% of them found once; the top ten carry 2.6%. This clone has a single count. One end of the junction is discordant with germline, which a read error may explain. The sample taken for sequencing was peripheral blood. This clonotype was obtained from a human donor with acute or convalescent COVID-19. The donor label of this sample is uncertain.

The CDR3 DNA sequence: TGTGCCAGCAGGTTAGCGGAGTACTACGAGCAGTACTTC. It is translated as CASRLAEYYEQYF. The chain recombines TRBV12-3 or TRBV12-4 with TRBJ2-7, with a possible D match to TRBD2 (6 bases). CDR3 size: 13 residues.